This T cell receptor (beta chain) is from a study of T cell repertoires in cytomegalovirus infection. General study findings and limits: Cumulated frequencies of public TCR beta families served to identify carriers of CMV plus the relevant HLA.

V was trimmed by 2 bases and J by 0 bases, leaving 9 bases between them. This CDR3 spans 14 amino acids. Germline V gives CDR1 SGDLS, CDR2 YYNGEE. This clonotype came up many times. What it binds is unknown. MiXCR, run by TCRdb on the reads, gives a single entry per CDR3 protein. The profile covers 150,000 to 200,000 distinct CDR3 sequences, with roughly 9.8% appearing a single time and approximately 4.3% taken by the ten largest. The source is a human donor in good health (CMV status not recorded). Some clones in this sample may be carry-over from other donors' samples. The chain recombines TRBV9 with TRBJ2-7; D is unclear. Material: PBMCs. The CDR3 spells CASSVTGSSYEQYF. The CDR3 nucleotides read TGTGCCAGCAGCGTCACCGGGTCCTCCTACGAGCAGTACTTC.